What follows are 4 T cell receptor beta chains derived from one specimen sequenced in a study of regulatory T cells in long-lasting Graves disease. Indicated time point: persistent/refractory GD, antithyroid drugs over 5 years with positive TRAb. RNA isolated from PBMCs was used to make the TCR library. CDR3 regions were amplified by Arm-PCR using iRepertoire HTBI primers to build TCR beta libraries. MiXCR, applied by TCRdb to the multiplex PCR reads, yields one record per CDR3 protein. The top ten hold around 24% of the sample, which has under 450,000 distinct CDR3 sequences, 23% seen once. This specimen consisted of peripheral blood mononuclear cells (PBMCs), obtained when the disease was refractory, from a patient treated with antithyroid drugs. All receptors derive from a female donor with Graves disease.

The rearrangement uses TRBV3-1 and TRBJ2-1, with D unclear. V was clipped by 2 bases and J by 5 bases, with 7 bases between them. The CDR3 totals 13 residues. Germline loops: CDR1 LGHDT, CDR2 YNNKEL (reference sequence). The CDR3 spells CASSQRVDNEQFF. The CDR3 region has the DNA TGTGCCAGCAGCCAAAGGGTGGACAATGAGCAGTTCTTC.

DNA for the CDR3: TGCGCCAGCAGCCCGGGACAGGAGAATGAAAAACTGTTTTTT. It yields the protein CASSPGQENEKLFF. The chain has TRBV5-1 and TRBJ1-4; 8 nucleotides line up with TRBD1. The germline V gene has CDR1 SGHRS and CDR2 YFSETQ. Losses at the gene ends were 4 bases for V and 5 bases for J; bases not matched to a gene: 4. CDR3 size: 14 residues.

This clonotype came up a few times. The chain joins TRBV6-5 to TRBJ2-7; D unclear. Trimming removed 1 base from V and 4 bases from J, with 8 bases in between. The CDR3 has 13 residues. Germline lookup yields CDR1 MNHEY and CDR2 SVGAGI. The CDR3 DNA reads as TGTGCCAGCAGTTACTTAGGACGGTACGAGCAGTACTTC. It is translated as CASSYLGRYEQYF.

The chain employs TRBV30 and TRBJ2-5; 10 positions match TRBD1. The trim removed 7 bases at V and 5 bases at J, leaving 7 bases unmatched. Germline V gene lookup returns CDR1 GTSNPN and CDR2 SVGIG (reference sequence). The CDR3 length is 13 residues. The CDR3, as DNA: TGTGCCTACCGAGACAGGGGGCTGGAGACCCAGTACTTC. This sequence encodes CAYRDRGLETQYF.